This T cell receptor (beta chain) derives from a study of T cells after yellow fever vaccination. Study outcomes and limitations: One caveat is that FACS-sorted repertoires could contain abundant clonotypes contaminating from the bulk population.

The CDR3 spans 15 residues. Per germline, CDR1 GTSNPN and CDR2 SVGIG (reference sequence). The V and J ends lost 2 bases and 1 base respectively, with 13 bases between them. To note about this clonotype: Its matching antigen is unknown.

TCRdb reprocessed the 5' RACE reads with MiXCR, giving one entry per CDR3 protein. Altogether about 170,000 distinct CDR3 sequences are present, approximately 11% being singletons, with the ten largest covering 35% to 40%. The clonotype originates from a man between 18 and 35 years old who received the YFV17D yellow fever vaccine. Here the sequenced sample was CD8+ T cells sorted from PBMCs, taken 15 days after the yellow fever booster vaccination. The gene calls are TRBV30 and TRBJ2-3; D gene ambiguous. This CDR3 reads CAWSPPVLRTDTQYF. DNA of the CDR3: TGTGCCTGGAGTCCGCCCGTGCTCCGCACAGATACGCAGTATTTT.